Following are 15 T cell receptor beta chains from one sample sequenced in a study of OX40 agonist ivuxolimab in advanced cancers. Receptors were amplified or captured by the immunoSEQ multiplex PCR assay. What TCRdb holds here is the immuneACCESS table cut down to in-frame rearrangements. Part of the clones is not present; checked against another copy, under half of the missing clones reflect an unresolved V gene, and the others are unexplained. Here the sample has around 70,000 clones; 75% to 90% occur a single time. Jointly, the top ten make up approximately 3.7% of the sample. The sample consisted of CD4+ or CD8+ T cells sorted from blood, taken in a trial of the OX40 agonist ivuxolimab. The receptors stem from an adult with an advanced solid tumor such as melanoma, head and neck, liver or kidney cancer.

The chain recombines TRBV11-2 with TRBJ2-1; no clear D. Germline CDR1 reads SGHAT; CDR2 reads FQNNGV. The ends were cut back, 2 bases at V and 9 bases at J, with 5 bases in the middle. This CDR3 contains 11 residues. The CDR3 reads CASSLSREQFF. CDR3 bases: TGTGCCAGCAGCTTATCACGTGAGCAGTTCTTC.

Only one count was recorded for this clone. The rearrangement uses TRBV28 and TRBJ1-2; TRBD1 matches at 7 bases. V trimming: 7 bases; J trimming: 3 bases; junction bases outside the gene matches: 8. The CDR3 consists of 14 residues. Germline CDR1 and CDR2: MDHEN and SYDVKM. The CDR3 DNA is TGTGCCAGCACCAGACAGGGAAGTTACTATGGCTACACCTTC. Translating gives CASTRQGSYYGYTF.

The chain uses TRBV2 and TRBJ2-7; a possible D gene is TRBD2 (6 bases). The CDR3 runs to 13 residues. V lost 7 bases to trimming and J lost 4 bases, with 14 bases between them. Germline V gene lookup returns CDR1 SNHLY and CDR2 FYNNEI. CDR3 sequence reads: CASKNSGSYEQYF. For the CDR3, the DNA is TGTGCCAGCAAAAATAGCGGATCTTACGAGCAGTACTTC.

This chain uses TRBV2 with TRBJ2-2; tentative D call: TRBD1 (6 bases). V was cut by 2 bases and J by 0 bases, with 7 bases left in between. Germline CDR1 and CDR2: SNHLY and FYNNEI. This CDR3 has 15 amino acids. This chain's CDR3 is CASSETGTNTGELFF. The CDR3 DNA is TGTGCCAGCAGTGAAACAGGGACGAACACCGGGGAGCTGTTTTTT.

This sequence joins TRBV30 and TRBJ1-2, with D uncertain. V was clipped by 5 bases and J by 0 bases, with 16 bases between them. Germline V CDR1 and CDR2: GTSNPN, SVGIG (reference sequence). This CDR3 is built from 15 residues. CDR3 DNA: TGTGCCTGGGTCAGGTCACCAGGAGCTAACTATGGCTACACCTTC. Translated, it gives CAWVRSPGANYGYTF.

This sequence joins TRBV28 and TRBJ1-2; D gene uncertain. The CDR3 covers 13 residues. V lost 7 bases to trimming and J lost 8 bases, with 17 bases between them. The germline gives CDR1 MDHEN, CDR2 SYDVKM. The CDR3 is CASKGEPRLGYTF. CDR3 coding DNA: TGTGCCAGCAAGGGTGAACCTAGACTGGGCTACACCTTC.

The chain combines TRBV5-1 with TRBJ2-5; weak D call: TRBD2 (5 bases). CDR1 SGHRS and CDR2 YFSETQ come from the germline V gene. The CDR3 loop spans 14 amino acids. V was trimmed by 6 bases and J by 5 bases, leaving 17 bases between them. The chain's CDR3 is CASTPGKGEETQYF. The CDR3 nucleotides read TGCGCCAGCACCCCGGGGAAGGGAGAGGAGACCCAGTACTTC. The whole variable domain, filled in from reference TRBV5-1 and TRBJ2-5, reads KAGVTQTPRYLIKTRGQQVTLSCSPISGHRSVSWYQQTPGQGLQFLFEYFSETQRNKGNFPGRFSGRQFSNSRSEMNVSTLELGDSALYLCASTPGKGEETQYFGPGTRLLVL.

The rearrangement joins TRBV5-1 to TRBJ2-2; 8 nucleotides line up with TRBD1. The CDR3 extends over 17 amino acids. Germline trimming cut 0 bases from V and 4 bases from J; bases unmatched to any gene: 8. Germline CDR1 SGHRS, CDR2 YFSETQ. The CDR3, as DNA: TGCGCCAGCAGCTTGGAGTTAGAGACAGGGGTCACCGGGGAGCTGTTTTTT. Translating gives CASSLELETGVTGELFF.

This chain links TRBV6-6 with TRBJ2-1, with a tentative D call TRBD2 (6 bases). This CDR3 is 15 amino acids long. Trimming removed 4 bases at V and 3 bases at J, with 13 bases between. Germline V gene data show CDR1 as MNHNY and CDR2 as SVGAGI (reference sequence). CDR3: CASSSLGEVYNEQFF. DNA of the CDR3: TGTGCCAGCAGTTCCCTAGGGGAGGTCTACAATGAGCAGTTCTTC.

The rearrangement joins TRBV15 to TRBJ1-4; D unresolved. V gave up 6 bases and J gave up 7 bases, with 12 bases separating them. Germline CDR1 reads LNHNV; CDR2 reads YYDKDF (reference sequence). The CDR3 spans 13 residues. CDR3 DNA: TGTGCCACCAGTTTGGGTTTCAGTGAAAAACTGTTTTTT. It codes for CATSLGFSEKLFF.

The chain recombines TRBV30 with TRBJ1-6; D uncertain. Germline CDR1 GTSNPN, CDR2 SVGIG (reference sequence). CDR3 length equals 13 residues. V lost 4 bases to trimming and J lost 13 bases, with 17 bases between them. DNA of the CDR3: TGTGCCTGGACCATTGAAGGGCTCGGGCCCCTCCACTTT. It codes for CAWTIEGLGPLHF.

The chain employs TRBV30 and TRBJ1-2; 8 bases line up with TRBD1. There are 14 residues in the CDR3. The V and J ends lost 0 bases and 8 bases, in that order; junction bases with no gene match: 8. Germline V CDR1 and CDR2: GTSNPN, SVGIG (reference sequence). This CDR3 is CAWSVTRGRGGYTF. The CDR3 DNA reads TGTGCCTGGAGTGTAACCAGGGGGCGCGGCGGCTACACCTTC. Variable domain in full (rest from reference TRBV30 and TRBJ1-2): SQTIHQWPATLVQPVGSPLSLECTVEGTSNPNLYWYRQAAGRGLQLLFYSVGIGQISSEVPQNLSASRPQDRQFILSSKKLLLSDSGFYLCAWSVTRGRGGYTFGSGTRLTVV.

J is TRBJ1-1 and V is TRBV10-3; D ambiguous. Trimming stripped 3 bases from V and 9 bases from J, with 11 bases between. The CDR3 consists of 12 residues. Germline-derived CDR1 and CDR2 are ENHRY and SYGVKD. The CDR3 spells CAISEERVQAFF. The CDR3 DNA is TGTGCCATCAGTGAAGAGAGGGTGCAAGCTTTCTTT.

The chain is built from TRBV10-3 and TRBJ2-3; D gene unclear. V was trimmed by 5 bases and J by 4 bases, leaving 10 bases between them. The V gene's germline CDR1 is ENHRY and CDR2 SYGVKD. This CDR3 spans 13 amino acids. This CDR3 is CAISPTRADTQYF. The CDR3 bases are TGTGCCATCAGTCCTACCCGCGCAGATACGCAGTATTTT.

This clone was observed a single time. This rearrangement joins TRBV19 to TRBJ1-5, with D tentatively TRBD1 (5 bases). The CDR3 spans 15 residues. Germline lookup yields CDR1 LNHDA and CDR2 SQIVND (reference sequence). V gave up 1 base and J gave up 4 bases, with 11 bases separating them. For the CDR3, the DNA is TGTGCCAGTAGTATAGTTGCAGGGAATAATCAGCCCCAGCATTTT. Translation: CASSIVAGNNQPQHF.